Listed below are T cell receptor beta chains from one sample, sequenced in a study of shared clonotypes between healthy human individuals. Clones were sequenced by immunoSEQ multiplex PCR, and TCRdb holds only the in-frame ones, with some missing. In the table there are more than 2,000,000 clones, 90% to 95% of which are singletons. Specimen: naive CD4+ T cells from PBMCs. These receptors originate from a man aged 18 to 30 in good health. Some clones in this sample may be carry-over from other donors' samples. Each CDR3 is given with its conserved first and last residue. D genes are given only for firm matches. The listing skips clone size in some rows; elsewhere it reads once, few, many or a size class.

TRBJ1-1,.,.,TRBV6-5,CASTENTEAFF,TGTGCCAGCACTGAGAACACTGAAGCTTTCTTT
TRBJ2-3,.,.,TRBV5-1,CASSLSGSTDTQYF,TGCGCCAGCAGCTTGTCAGGGAGCACAGATACGCAGTATTTT
TRBJ2-5,.,.,TRBV5-6,CASSPPGRETQYF,TGTGCCAGCAGCCCTCCGGGACGGGAGACCCAGTACTTC
TRBJ1-5,once,.,TRBV7-2,CASSPQLPQPQHF,TGTGCCAGCAGCCCACAGCTCCCTCAGCCCCAGCATTTT
TRBJ1-5,.,TRBD1,TRBV18,CASSLGQGDNQPQHF,TGTGCCAGCTCACTCGGACAGGGGGACAATCAGCCCCAGCATTTT
TRBJ1-1,once,.,TRBV18,CASSVTDLNTEAFF,TGTGCCAGCTCGGTGACAGACCTGAACACTGAAGCTTTCTTT
TRBJ1-1,.,.,TRBV6-1,CASSDVPGITEAFF,TGTGCCAGCAGTGATGTCCCGGGTATTACTGAAGCTTTCTTT
TRBJ1-5,.,.,TRBV7-2,CASSSTDSNQPQHF,TGTGCCAGCAGCTCGACGGATAGCAATCAGCCCCAGCATTTT
TRBJ2-7,.,.,TRBV5-4,CASSLGQGNEQYF,TGTGCCAGCAGCTTGGGGCAGGGGAACGAGCAGTACTTC
TRBJ2-5,.,TRBD1,TRBV19,CASSRAGQGRETQYF,TGTGCCAGTAGTCGGGCGGGACAGGGGAGAGAGACCCAGTACTTC
TRBJ2-6,.,TRBD1,TRBV19,CATADRGVGSGANVLTF,TGTGCTACGGCCGACAGGGGGGTCGGATCTGGGGCCAACGTCCTGACTTTC
TRBJ2-1,.,TRBD2,TRBV5-1,CASSAAAGLAGDNEQFF,TGCGCCAGCAGCGCCGCGGCCGGACTAGCGGGAGACAATGAGCAGTTCTTC
TRBJ2-3,.,.,TRBV6-6,CASKARNTDTQYF,TGTGCCAGCAAGGCCCGAAACACAGATACGCAGTATTTT
TRBJ2-7,.,TRBD2,TRBV28,CASRAGGLGDEQYF,TGTGCCAGCAGAGCGGGAGGGCTTGGGGACGAGCAGTACTTC
TRBJ2-3,.,.,TRBV7-2,CASSLLQFADTQYF,TGTGCCAGCAGCTTACTACAGTTCGCAGATACGCAGTATTTT